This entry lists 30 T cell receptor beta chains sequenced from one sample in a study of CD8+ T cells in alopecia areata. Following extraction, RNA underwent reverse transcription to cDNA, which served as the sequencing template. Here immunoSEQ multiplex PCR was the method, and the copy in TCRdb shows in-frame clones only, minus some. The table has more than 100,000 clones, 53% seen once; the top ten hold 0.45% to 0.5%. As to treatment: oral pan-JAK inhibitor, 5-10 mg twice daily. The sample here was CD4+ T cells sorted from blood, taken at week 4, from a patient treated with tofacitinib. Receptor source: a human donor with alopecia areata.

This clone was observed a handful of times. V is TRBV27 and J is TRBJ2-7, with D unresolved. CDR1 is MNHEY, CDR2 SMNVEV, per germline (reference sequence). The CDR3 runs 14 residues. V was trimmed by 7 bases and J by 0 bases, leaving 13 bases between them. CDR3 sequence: CASKLRFSSYEQYF. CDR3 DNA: TGTGCCAGCAAGCTTCGGTTCAGCTCCTACGAGCAGTACTTC.

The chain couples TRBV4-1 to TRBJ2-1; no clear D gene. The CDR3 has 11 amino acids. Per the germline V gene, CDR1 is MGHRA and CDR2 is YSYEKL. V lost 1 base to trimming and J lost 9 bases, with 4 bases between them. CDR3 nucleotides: TGCGCCAGCAGCCAAGCTAGTGAGCAGTTCTTC. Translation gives CASSQASEQFF.

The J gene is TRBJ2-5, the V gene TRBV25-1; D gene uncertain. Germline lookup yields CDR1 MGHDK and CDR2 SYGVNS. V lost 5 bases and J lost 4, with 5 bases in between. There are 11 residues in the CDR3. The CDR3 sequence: CASSIGETQYF. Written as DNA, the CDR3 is TGTGCCAGCAGTATAGGAGAGACCCAGTACTTC.

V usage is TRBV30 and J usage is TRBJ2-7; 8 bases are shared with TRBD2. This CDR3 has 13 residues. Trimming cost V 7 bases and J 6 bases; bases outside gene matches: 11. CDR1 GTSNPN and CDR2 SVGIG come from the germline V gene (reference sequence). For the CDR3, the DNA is TGTGCCTACTCGGGAGGGAGGGCACGCGAGCAGTACTTC. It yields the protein CAYSGGRAREQYF.

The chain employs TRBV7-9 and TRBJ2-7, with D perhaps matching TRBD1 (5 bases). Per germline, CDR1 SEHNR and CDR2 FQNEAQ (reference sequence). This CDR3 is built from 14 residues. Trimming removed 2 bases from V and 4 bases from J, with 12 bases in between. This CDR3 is CASSLFPGQYEQYF. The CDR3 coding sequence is TGTGCCAGCAGCTTATTTCCAGGGCAGTACGAGCAGTACTTC.

As DNA, the CDR3 is TGTGCCAGCAGCTTGGGACAGGGAGATCAAAACATTCAGTACTTC. This encodes CASSLGQGDQNIQYF. The chain recombines TRBV5-4 with TRBJ2-4, with 7 bases that match TRBD1. Germline trimming cut 0 bases from V and 5 bases from J; bases unmatched to any gene: 5. The CDR3 length is 15 residues. CDR1 SGHNT and CDR2 YYREEE come from the germline V gene (reference sequence).

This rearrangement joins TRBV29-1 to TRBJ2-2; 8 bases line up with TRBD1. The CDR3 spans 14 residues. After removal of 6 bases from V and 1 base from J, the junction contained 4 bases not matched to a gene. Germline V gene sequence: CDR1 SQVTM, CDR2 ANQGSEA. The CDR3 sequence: CSVSGTGNTGELFF. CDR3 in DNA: TGCAGCGTATCTGGGACAGGGAACACCGGGGAGCTGTTTTTT.

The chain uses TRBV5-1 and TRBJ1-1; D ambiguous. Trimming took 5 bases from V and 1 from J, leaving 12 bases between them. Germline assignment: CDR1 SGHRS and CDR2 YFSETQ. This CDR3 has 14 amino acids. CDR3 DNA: TGCGCCAGCAGACTGACTCCCGGGAACACTGAAGCTTTCTTT. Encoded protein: CASRLTPGNTEAFF.

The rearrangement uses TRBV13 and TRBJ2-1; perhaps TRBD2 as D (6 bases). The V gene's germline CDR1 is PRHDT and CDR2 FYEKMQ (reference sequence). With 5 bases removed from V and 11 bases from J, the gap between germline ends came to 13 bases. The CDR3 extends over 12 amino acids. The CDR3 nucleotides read TGTGCCAGCAGCCACGCGGCGGGGAAGCAGTTCTTC. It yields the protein CASSHAAGKQFF.

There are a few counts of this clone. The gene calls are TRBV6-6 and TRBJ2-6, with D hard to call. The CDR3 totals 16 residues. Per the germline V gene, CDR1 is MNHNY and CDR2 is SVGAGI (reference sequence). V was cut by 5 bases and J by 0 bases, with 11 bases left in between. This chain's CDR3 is CASSPGRFSGANVLTF. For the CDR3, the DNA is TGTGCCAGCAGTCCTGGACGGTTCTCTGGGGCCAACGTCCTGACTTTC.

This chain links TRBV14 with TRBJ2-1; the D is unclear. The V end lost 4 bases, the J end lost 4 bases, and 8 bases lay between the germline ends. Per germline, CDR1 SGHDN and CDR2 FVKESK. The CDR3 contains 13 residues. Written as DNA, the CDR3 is TGTGCCAGCAGCCCGACAAGATACAATGAGCAGTTCTTC. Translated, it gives CASSPTRYNEQFF.

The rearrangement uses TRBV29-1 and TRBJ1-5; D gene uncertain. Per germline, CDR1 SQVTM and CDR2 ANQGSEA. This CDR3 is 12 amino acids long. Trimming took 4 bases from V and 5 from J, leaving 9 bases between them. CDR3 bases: TGCAGCGTTGGGGGAATGGATCAGCCCCAGCATTTT. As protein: CSVGGMDQPQHF.

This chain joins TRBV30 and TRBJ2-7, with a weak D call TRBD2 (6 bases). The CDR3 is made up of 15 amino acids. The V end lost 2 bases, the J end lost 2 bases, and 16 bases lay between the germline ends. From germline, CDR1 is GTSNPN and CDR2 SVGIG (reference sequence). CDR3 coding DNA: TGTGCCTGGAGTCCTAAAAGGACTACTCCCTACGAGCAGTACTTC. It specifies CAWSPKRTTPYEQYF.

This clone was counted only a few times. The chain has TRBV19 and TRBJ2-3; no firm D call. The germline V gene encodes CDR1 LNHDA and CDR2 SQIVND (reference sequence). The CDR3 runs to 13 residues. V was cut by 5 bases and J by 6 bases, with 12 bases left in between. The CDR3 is CASSFQTRDTQYF. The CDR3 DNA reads TGTGCCAGTAGTTTCCAAACGCGGGATACGCAGTATTTT.

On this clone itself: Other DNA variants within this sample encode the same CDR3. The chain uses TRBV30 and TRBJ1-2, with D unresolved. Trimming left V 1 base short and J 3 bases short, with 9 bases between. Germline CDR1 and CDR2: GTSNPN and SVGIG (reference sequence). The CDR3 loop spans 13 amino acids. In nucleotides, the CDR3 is TGTGCCTGGAGTGGTACCAGCCACTATGGCTACACCTTC. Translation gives CAWSGTSHYGYTF.

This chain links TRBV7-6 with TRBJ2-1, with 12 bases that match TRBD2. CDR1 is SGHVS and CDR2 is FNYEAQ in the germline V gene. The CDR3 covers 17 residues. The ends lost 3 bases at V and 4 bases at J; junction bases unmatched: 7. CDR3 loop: CASSFASGGAGYNEQFF. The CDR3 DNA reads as TGTGCCAGCAGCTTCGCTAGCGGGGGGGCGGGATACAATGAGCAGTTCTTC.

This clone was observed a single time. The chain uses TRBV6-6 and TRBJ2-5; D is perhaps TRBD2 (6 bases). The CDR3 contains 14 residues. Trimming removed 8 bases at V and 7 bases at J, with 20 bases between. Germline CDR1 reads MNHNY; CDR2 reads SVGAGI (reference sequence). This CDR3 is CASLDRGEMGTQYF. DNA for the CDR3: TGTGCCAGCCTAGACCGCGGGGAAATGGGGACCCAGTACTTC.

CDR3 in DNA: TGTGCCAGCAGGCCTCCAACAGAGGACTATGGCTACACCTTC. Encoded protein: CASRPPTEDYGYTF. This chain joins TRBV6-5 and TRBJ1-2; D gene ambiguous. This CDR3 spans 14 amino acids. Germline CDR1 and CDR2: MNHEY and SVGAGI. V lost 6 bases to trimming and J lost 3 bases, with 14 bases between them.

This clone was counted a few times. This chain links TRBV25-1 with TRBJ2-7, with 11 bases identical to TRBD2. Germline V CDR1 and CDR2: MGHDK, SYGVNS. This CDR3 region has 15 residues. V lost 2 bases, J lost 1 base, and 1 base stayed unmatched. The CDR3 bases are TGTGCCAGCAGTGAAACTAGCGGGGGATCCTACGAGCAGTACTTC. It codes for CASSETSGGSYEQYF.

The CDR3 nucleotides are TGCGCCAGCAGCTTAACGACTACTAGCACAGATACGCAGTATTTT. Its translation is CASSLTTTSTDTQYF. This chain links TRBV5-1 with TRBJ2-3; a possible D gene is TRBD2 (5 bases). V was trimmed by 2 bases and J by 0 bases, leaving 10 bases between them. CDR1 and CDR2 (germline): SGHRS, YFSETQ. CDR3 length: 15 amino acids.

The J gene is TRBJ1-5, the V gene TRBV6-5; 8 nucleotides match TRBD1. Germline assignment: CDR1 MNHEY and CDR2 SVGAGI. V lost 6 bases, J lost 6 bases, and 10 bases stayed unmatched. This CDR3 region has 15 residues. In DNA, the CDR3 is TGTGCCAGCAGCCGACAGGGGCAGGGAGGTCAGCCCCAGCATTTT. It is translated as CASSRQGQGGQPQHF.

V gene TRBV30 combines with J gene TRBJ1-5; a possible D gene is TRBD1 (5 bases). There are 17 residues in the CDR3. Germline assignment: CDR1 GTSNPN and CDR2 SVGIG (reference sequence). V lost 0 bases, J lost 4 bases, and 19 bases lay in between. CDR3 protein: CAWSVTGKGEWNQPQHF. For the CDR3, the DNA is TGTGCCTGGAGTGTAACAGGTAAAGGGGAATGGAATCAGCCCCAGCATTTT.

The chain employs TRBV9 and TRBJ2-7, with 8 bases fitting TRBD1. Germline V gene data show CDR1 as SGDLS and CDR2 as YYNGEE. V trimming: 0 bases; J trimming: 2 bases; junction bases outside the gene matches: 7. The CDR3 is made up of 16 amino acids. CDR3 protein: CASSVGGTGGPYEQYF. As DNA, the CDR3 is TGTGCCAGCAGCGTAGGCGGGACAGGAGGACCCTACGAGCAGTACTTC.

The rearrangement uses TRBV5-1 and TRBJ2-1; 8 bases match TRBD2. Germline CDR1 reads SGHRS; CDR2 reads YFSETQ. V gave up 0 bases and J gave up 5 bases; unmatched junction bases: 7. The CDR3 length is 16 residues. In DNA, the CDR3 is TGCGCCAGCAGCTTGGTTGCCACTAGCGGCAACAATGAGCAGTTCTTC. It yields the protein CASSLVATSGNNEQFF.

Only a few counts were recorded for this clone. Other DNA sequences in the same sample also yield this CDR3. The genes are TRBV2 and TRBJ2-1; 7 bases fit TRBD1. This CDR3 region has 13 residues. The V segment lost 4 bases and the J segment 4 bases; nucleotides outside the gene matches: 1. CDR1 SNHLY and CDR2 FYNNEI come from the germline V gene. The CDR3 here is CASSVGQYNEQFF. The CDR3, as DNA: TGTGCCAGCAGTGTGGGACAGTACAATGAGCAGTTCTTC.

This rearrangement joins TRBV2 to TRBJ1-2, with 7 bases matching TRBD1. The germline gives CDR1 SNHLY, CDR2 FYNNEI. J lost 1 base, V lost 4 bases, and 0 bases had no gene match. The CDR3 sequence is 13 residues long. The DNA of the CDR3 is TGTGCCAGCAGTGGGGACAGTAACTATGGCTACACCTTC. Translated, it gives CASSGDSNYGYTF.

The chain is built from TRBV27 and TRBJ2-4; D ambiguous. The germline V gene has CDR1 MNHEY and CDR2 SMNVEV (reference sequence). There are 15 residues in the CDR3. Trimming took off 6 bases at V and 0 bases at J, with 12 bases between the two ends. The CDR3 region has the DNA TGTGCCAGCAGCCTTGGGATGGGAGCCAAAAACATTCAGTACTTC. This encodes CASSLGMGAKNIQYF.

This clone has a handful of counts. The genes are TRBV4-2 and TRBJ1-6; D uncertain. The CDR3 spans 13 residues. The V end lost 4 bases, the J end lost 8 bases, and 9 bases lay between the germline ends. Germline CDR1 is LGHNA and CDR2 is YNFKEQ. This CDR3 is CASSPSGHSPLHF. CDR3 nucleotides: TGTGCCAGCAGCCCCAGCGGACATTCACCCCTCCACTTT.

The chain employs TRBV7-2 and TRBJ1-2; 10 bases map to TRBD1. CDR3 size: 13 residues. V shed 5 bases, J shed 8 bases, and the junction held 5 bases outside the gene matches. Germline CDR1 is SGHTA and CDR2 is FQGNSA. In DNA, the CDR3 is TGTGCCAGCAGCCAGGGACAGGGGCAGGGCTACACCTTC. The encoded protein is CASSQGQGQGYTF.

The CDR3 loop is CASSSFPLEAVPDTQYF. The CDR3 coding sequence is TGCGCCAGCAGCTCCTTCCCACTAGAGGCAGTCCCAGATACGCAGTATTTT. This chain links TRBV5-1 with TRBJ2-3; D perhaps matches TRBD2 (5 bases). Germline V gene sequence: CDR1 SGHRS, CDR2 YFSETQ. The CDR3 contains 17 residues. Trimming left V 3 bases short and J 4 bases short, with 21 bases between.